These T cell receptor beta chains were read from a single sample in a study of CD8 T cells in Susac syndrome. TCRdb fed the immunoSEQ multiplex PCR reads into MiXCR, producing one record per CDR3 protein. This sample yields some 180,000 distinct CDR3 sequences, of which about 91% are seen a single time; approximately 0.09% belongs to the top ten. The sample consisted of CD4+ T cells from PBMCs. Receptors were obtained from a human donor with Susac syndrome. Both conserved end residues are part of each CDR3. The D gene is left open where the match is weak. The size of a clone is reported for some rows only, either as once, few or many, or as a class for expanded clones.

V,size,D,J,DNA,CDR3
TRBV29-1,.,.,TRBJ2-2,TGCAGCGTTGGCGGACGACAGAACACCGGGGAGCTGTTTTTT,CSVGGRQNTGELFF
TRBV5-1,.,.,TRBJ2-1,TGCGCCAGCAGCCCACGACAGCGGCATGAGCAGTTCTTC,CASSPRQRHEQFF
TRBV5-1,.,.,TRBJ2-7,TGCGCCAGCCGCCGGGACTTATCCTACGAGCAGTACTTC,CASRRDLSYEQYF
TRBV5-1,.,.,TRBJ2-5,TGCGCCAGCAGCTTGCCCGGGTCTCAAGAGACCCAGTACTTC,CASSLPGSQETQYF
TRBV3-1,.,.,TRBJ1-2,TGTGCCAGCAGCCAAGTTAAGGGGACGGGAGGCTACACCTTC,CASSQVKGTGGYTF
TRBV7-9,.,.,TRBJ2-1,TGTGCCAGCAGCTCCGAGCTAGGGTACGCTGAGCAGTTCTTC,CASSSELGYAEQFF
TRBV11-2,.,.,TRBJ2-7,TGTGCCAGCAGCTTAGTAGGGGGGGGTCGGTACGAGCAGTACTTC,CASSLVGGGRYEQYF
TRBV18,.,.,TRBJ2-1,TGTGCCAGCTCACTTCGGGGGTCTGAGCAGTTCTTC,CASSLRGSEQFF
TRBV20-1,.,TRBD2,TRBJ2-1,TGCAGTGCTAGAGATCCTATCGGACTAGCGGGAACTAATGAGCAGTTCTTC,CSARDPIGLAGTNEQFF
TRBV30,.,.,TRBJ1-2,TGTGCCTGGAGGTCTAGGGGTGGCTACACCTTC,CAWRSRGGYTF
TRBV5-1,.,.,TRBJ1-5,TGCGCCAGCAGCTTGCAAGGCTCTTATAGCAATCAGCCCCAGCATTTT,CASSLQGSYSNQPQHF
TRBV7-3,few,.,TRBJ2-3,TGTGCCAGCAGCTCTCCGAACCAAGATACGCAGTATTTT,CASSSPNQDTQYF
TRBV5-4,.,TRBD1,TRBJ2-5,TGTGCCAGCAGCTTGGAATGGACAGGGGGCGCCGAGACCCAGTACTTC,CASSLEWTGGAETQYF
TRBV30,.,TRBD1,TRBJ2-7,TGTGCCTGGACCCGGGACAGGGGCTACGAGCAGTACTTC,CAWTRDRGYEQYF
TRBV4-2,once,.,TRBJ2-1,TGTGCCAGCGGGGAGACCTCCTACAATGAGCAGTTCTTC,CASGETSYNEQFF
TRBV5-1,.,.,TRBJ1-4,TGCGCCAGCAGCTTGGCCCGGGATGAAAAACTGTTTTTT,CASSLARDEKLFF
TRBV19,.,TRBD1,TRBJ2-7,TGTGCCAGTAGTCAACAGGGGCCAGGGGAGCAGTACTTC,CASSQQGPGEQYF
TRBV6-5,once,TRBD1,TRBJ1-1,TGTGCCAGCAGTTACTCGGGACAGGGACGGACTGAAGCTTTCTTT,CASSYSGQGRTEAFF
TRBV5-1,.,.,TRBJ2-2,TGCGCCAGCAGCTTTGAAACCGGGGAGCTGTTTTTT,CASSFETGELFF
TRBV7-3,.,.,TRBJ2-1,TGTGCCAGCAGCTTGCTTACTGGGCCCAATGAGCAGTTCTTC,CASSLLTGPNEQFF
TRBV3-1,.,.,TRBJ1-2,TGTGCCAGCAGCCCCCGATCTGCCAGGGGCTACACCTTC,CASSPRSARGYTF
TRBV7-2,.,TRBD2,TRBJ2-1,TGTGCCAGCAGCCGGGAGCGGGGGGTGCAGTATGAGCAGTTCTTC,CASSRERGVQYEQFF
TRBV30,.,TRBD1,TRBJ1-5,TGTGCCTGGAGTCTGGGACAGGGACCCAATCAGCCCCAGCATTTT,CAWSLGQGPNQPQHF
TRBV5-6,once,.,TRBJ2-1,TGTGCCAGCAGCCGGGGGGCAGGTTACAATGAGCAGTTCTTC,CASSRGAGYNEQFF
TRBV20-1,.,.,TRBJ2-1,TGCAGTGCTAGTCCGGCGGGACCCACCGACGTCTTCAATGAGCAGTTCTTC,CSASPAGPTDVFNEQFF
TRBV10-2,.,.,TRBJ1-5,TGCGCCAGCAGTGTCCAGGTAAATCAGCCCCAGCATTTT,CASSVQVNQPQHF
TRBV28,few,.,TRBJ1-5,TGTGCCAGCAGTTGGACAGTTAGGGGCGATCAGCCCCAGCATTTT,CASSWTVRGDQPQHF
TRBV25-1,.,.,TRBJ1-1,TGTGCCAGCAGTGATCGGAGAGGGGGGACTGAAGCTTTCTTT,CASSDRRGGTEAFF
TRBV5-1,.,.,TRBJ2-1,TGCGCCAGCAGCTTCCCAGAGCTGGGGAATGAGCAGTTCTTC,CASSFPELGNEQFF
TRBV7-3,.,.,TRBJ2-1,TGTGCCAGCAGTTATGGGACGGTCGGCTATGAGCAGTTCTTC,CASSYGTVGYEQFF
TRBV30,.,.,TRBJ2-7,TGTGCCTGGAGTGTACGTGTAGAGCAGTACTTC,CAWSVRVEQYF
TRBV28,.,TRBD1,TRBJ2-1,TGTGCCAGCAGTATGACAGGGGGCTACTACAATGAGCAGTTCTTC,CASSMTGGYYNEQFF
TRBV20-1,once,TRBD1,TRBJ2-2,TGCAGTGCTAGGCACGGGACAGGGGTCACCGGGGAGCTGTTTTTT,CSARHGTGVTGELFF
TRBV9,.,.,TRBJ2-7,TGTGCCAGCAGCGTAGCGGGACACCTCGACGAGCAGTACTTC,CASSVAGHLDEQYF
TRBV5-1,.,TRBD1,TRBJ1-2,TGCGCCAGCAGCCGGACAGGGGGAAACCACACCTTC,CASSRTGGNHTF
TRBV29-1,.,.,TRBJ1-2,TGCAGCGTTGAAAGTGGGACTGATGGCTACACCTTC,CSVESGTDGYTF
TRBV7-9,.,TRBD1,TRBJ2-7,TGTGCCAGCAGCCCCCGACAGGGAAAAAGTTCCTACGAGCAGTACTTC,CASSPRQGKSSYEQYF
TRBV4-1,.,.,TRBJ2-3,TGCGCCAGCAGCGAGTGGGGATTCACAGATACGCAGTATTTT,CASSEWGFTDTQYF
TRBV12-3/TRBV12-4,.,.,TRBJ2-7,TGTGCCAGCAGCACAGGGCGCTGGGGGTACGAGCAGTACTTC,CASSTGRWGYEQYF
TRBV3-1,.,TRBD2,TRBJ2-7,TGTGCCAGCAGCCTAGGGACTAGCGGGGTCCTGTTCTACGAGCAGTACTTC,CASSLGTSGVLFYEQYF
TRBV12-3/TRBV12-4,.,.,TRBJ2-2,TGTGCCAGCAGTTTTGTGGGGTTGGCCGGGGAGCTGTTTTTT,CASSFVGLAGELFF
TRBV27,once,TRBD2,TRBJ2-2,TGTGCCAGCAGTCCACGACCTCCGGGACTAGCGGGAGTCACCGGGGAGCTGTTTTTT,CASSPRPPGLAGVTGELFF
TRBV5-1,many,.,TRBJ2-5,TGTGCCAGCAGCCTTCAAGAGACCCAGTACTTC,CASSLQETQYF
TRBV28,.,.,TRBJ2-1,TGTGCCAGTTCCTCTGGAGCCAATGAGCAGTTCTTC,CASSSGANEQFF
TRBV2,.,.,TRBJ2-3,TGTGCCAGCAGGCAAGACAGACACACAGATACGCAGTATTTT,CASRQDRHTDTQYF
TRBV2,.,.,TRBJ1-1,TGTGCCAGCAGTGAAGCCCCCCTACCGGCGGACACTGAAGCTTTCTTT,CASSEAPLPADTEAFF
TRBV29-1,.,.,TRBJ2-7,TGCAGCGTTCGGGGGTATAACGAGCAGTACTTC,CSVRGYNEQYF
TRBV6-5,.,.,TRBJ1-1,TGTGCCAGCAGAATCAGTCCCCCGAACACTGAAGCTTTCTTT,CASRISPPNTEAFF
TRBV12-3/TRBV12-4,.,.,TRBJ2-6,TGTGCCAGCAGTTTACAGGGGACGCCTGGGGCCAACGTCCTGACTTTC,CASSLQGTPGANVLTF
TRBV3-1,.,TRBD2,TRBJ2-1,TGTGCCAGCAGCCAAGGCGCTCTAGCGGGGAAGGGTGAGCAGTTCTTC,CASSQGALAGKGEQFF
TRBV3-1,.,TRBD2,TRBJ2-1,TGTGCCAGCAGCCGGACTAGCGGGGGGCGGGATGAGCAGTTCTTC,CASSRTSGGRDEQFF
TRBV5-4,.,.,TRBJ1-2,TGTGCCAGCAGCTATAGGAACAGGGATGGCTACACCTTC,CASSYRNRDGYTF
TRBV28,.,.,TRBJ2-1,TGTGCCAGCAGTTCGGTCACTCCCCACTCCTACAATGAGCAGTTCTTC,CASSSVTPHSYNEQFF